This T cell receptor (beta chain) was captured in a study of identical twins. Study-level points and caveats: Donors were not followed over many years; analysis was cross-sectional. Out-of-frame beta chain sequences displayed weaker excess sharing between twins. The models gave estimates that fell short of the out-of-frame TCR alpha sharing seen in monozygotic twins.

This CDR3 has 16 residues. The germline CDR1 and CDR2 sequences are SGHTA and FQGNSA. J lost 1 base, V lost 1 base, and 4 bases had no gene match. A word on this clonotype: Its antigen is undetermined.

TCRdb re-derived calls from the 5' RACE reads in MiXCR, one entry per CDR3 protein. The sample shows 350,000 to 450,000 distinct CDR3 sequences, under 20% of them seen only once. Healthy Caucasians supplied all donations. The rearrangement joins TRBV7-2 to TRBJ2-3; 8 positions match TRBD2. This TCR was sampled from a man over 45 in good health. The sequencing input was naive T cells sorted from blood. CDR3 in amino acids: CASSLELAVGTDTQYF. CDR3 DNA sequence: TGTGCCAGCAGCTTAGAACTAGCGGTAGGCACAGATACGCAGTATTTT.